Following are 4 T cell receptor beta chains from one sample sequenced in a study of cytomegalovirus exposure and HLA in healthy donors. This PCR relied on a set of 60 Vbeta primers and 13 Jbeta primers. Method: immunoSEQ multiplex PCR; TCRdb's copy keeps in-frame clones and lacks some. This sample carries 150,000 to 200,000 clones, about 79% of them seen once, and the ten largest clones take approximately 2.1%. Sequenced material: PBMCs. These receptor sequences come from a woman aged 45 to 65 in good health and CMV-seronegative.

The gene calls are TRBV19 and TRBJ1-1; TRBD1 aligns across 7 bases. Per the germline V gene, CDR1 is LNHDA and CDR2 is SQIVND (reference sequence). With V trimmed by 6 bases and J by 1 base, 2 bases remained unmatched. CDR3 length: 13 amino acids. The CDR3 bases are TGTGCCAGTAGCCGGACAGGGAACACTGAAGCTTTCTTT. Translating it yields CASSRTGNTEAFF.

The chain couples TRBV9 to TRBJ2-1; D might be TRBD2 (5 bases). V lost 0 bases and J 7 bases, leaving 14 bases between the germline ends. Germline lookup yields CDR1 SGDLS and CDR2 YYNGEE. There are 15 residues in the CDR3. The chain's CDR3 is CASSVGAVDFNEQFF. Written as DNA, the CDR3 is TGTGCCAGCAGCGTAGGTGCGGTGGACTTTAATGAGCAGTTCTTC.

The chain carries TRBV7-8 and TRBJ1-6; 9 positions agree with TRBD1. The CDR3 extends over 16 amino acids. Trimming removed 5 bases from V and 7 bases from J; junction bases left unmatched: 9. The germline CDR1 and CDR2 sequences are SGHVS and FQNEAQ. Here the CDR3 DNA reads TGTGCCAGCAGCCCGACAGGGGGACGAGGAAATTCACCCCTCCACTTT. Translating gives CASSPTGGRGNSPLHF.

The CDR3 here is CASSLELRGNYGYTF. Here the CDR3 DNA reads TGTGCCAGCAGTCTGGAACTCAGGGGTAACTATGGCTACACCTTC. This chain links TRBV28 with TRBJ1-2, with a weak D call TRBD1 (6 bases). CDR3 length: 15 residues. CDR1 is MDHEN and CDR2 is SYDVKM in the germline V gene. The V end lost 5 bases, the J end lost 1 base, and 14 bases lay between the germline ends.